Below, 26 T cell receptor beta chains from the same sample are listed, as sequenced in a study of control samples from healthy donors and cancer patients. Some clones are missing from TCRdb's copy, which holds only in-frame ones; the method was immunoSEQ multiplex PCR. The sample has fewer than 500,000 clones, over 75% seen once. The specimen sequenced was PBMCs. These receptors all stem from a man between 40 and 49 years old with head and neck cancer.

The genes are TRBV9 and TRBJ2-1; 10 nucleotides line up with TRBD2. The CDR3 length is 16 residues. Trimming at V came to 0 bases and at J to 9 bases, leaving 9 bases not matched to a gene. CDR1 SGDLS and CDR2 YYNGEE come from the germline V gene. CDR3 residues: CASSVAPAGGAGEQFF. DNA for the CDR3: TGTGCCAGCAGCGTAGCACCAGCGGGAGGGGCCGGTGAGCAGTTCTTC. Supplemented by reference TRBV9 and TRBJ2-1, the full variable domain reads DSGVTQTPKHLITATGQRVTLRCSPRSGDLSVYWYQQSLDQGLQFLIQYYNGEERAKGNILERFSAQQFPDLHSELNLSSLELGDSALYFCASSVAPAGGAGEQFFGPGTRLTVL.

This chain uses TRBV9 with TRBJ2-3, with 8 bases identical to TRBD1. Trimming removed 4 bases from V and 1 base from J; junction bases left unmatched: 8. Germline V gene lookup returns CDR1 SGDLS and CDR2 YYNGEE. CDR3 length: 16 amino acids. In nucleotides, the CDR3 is TGTGCCAGCAGCCCTCAGGACAGGGTGGGCACAGATACGCAGTATTTT. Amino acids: CASSPQDRVGTDTQYF.

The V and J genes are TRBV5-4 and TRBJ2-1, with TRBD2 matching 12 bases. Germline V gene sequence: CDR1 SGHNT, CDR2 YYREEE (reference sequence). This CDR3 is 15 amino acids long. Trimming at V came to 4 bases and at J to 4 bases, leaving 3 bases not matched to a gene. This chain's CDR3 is CASSRTSGGYNEQFF. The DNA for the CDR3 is TGTGCCAGCAGCCGAACTAGCGGGGGGTACAATGAGCAGTTCTTC.

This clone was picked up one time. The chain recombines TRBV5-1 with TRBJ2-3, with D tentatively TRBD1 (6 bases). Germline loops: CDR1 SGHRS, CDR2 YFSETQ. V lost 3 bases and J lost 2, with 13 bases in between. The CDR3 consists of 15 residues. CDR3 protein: CASSWGRSLTDTQYF. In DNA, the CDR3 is TGCGCCAGCAGCTGGGGGCGCTCCCTCACAGATACGCAGTATTTT. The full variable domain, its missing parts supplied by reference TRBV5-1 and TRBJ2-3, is KAGVTQTPRYLIKTRGQQVTLSCSPISGHRSVSWYQQTPGQGLQFLFEYFSETQRNKGNFPGRFSGRQFSNSRSEMNVSTLELGDSALYLCASSWGRSLTDTQYFGPGTRLTVL.

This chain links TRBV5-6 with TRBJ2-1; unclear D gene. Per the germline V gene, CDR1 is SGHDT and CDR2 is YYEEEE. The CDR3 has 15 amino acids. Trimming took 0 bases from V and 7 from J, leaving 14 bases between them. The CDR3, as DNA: TGTGCCAGCAGCTTGGTTGTCTCCTTCGGGAATGAGCAGTTCTTC. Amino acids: CASSLVVSFGNEQFF.

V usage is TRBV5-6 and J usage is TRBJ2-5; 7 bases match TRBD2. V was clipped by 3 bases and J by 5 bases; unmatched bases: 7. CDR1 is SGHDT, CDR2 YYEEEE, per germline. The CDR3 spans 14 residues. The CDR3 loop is CASSSAGVRETQYF. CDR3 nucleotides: TGTGCCAGCAGCTCGGCGGGAGTTCGGGAGACCCAGTACTTC. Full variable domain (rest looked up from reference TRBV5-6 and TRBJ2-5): DAGVTQSPTHLIKTRGQQVTLRCSPKSGHDTVSWYQQALGQGPQFIFQYYEEEERQRGNFPDRFSGHQFPNYSSELNVNALLLGDSALYLCASSSAGVRETQYFGPGTRLLVL.

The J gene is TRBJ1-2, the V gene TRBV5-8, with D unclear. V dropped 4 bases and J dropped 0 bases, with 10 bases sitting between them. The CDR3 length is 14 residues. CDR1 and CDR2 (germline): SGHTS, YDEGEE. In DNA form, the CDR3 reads TGTGCCAGCAGCATAAAACAAGCTAACTATGGCTACACCTTC. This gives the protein CASSIKQANYGYTF. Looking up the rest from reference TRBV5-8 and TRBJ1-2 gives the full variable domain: EAGVTQSPTHLIKTRGQQATLRCSPISGHTSVYWYQQALGLGLQFLLWYDEGEERNRGNFPPRFSGRQFPNYSSELNVNALELEDSALYLCASSIKQANYGYTFGSGTRLTVV.

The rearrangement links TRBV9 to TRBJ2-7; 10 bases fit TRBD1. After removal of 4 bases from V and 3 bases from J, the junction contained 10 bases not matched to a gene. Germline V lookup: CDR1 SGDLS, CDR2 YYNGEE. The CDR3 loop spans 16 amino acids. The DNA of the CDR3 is TGTGCCAGCAGCCCATCTACGGGACAGGGGAACTACGAGCAGTACTTC. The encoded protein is CASSPSTGQGNYEQYF.

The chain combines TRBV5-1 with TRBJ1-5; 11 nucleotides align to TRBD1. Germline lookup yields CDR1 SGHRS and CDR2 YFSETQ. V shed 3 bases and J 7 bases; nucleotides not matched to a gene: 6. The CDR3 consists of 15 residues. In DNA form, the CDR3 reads TGCGCCAGCAGCTCGACCGGGACAGGGGGACAGCCCCAGCATTTT. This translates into CASSSTGTGGQPQHF. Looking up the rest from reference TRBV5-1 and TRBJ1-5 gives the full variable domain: KAGVTQTPRYLIKTRGQQVTLSCSPISGHRSVSWYQQTPGQGLQFLFEYFSETQRNKGNFPGRFSGRQFSNSRSEMNVSTLELGDSALYLCASSSTGTGGQPQHFGDGTRLSIL.

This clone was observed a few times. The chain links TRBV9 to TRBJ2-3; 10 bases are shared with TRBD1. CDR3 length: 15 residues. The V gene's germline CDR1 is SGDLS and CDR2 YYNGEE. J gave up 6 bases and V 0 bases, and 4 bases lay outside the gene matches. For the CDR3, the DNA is TGTGCCAGCAGCGTAGAGGGACAGGGGATCGATACGCAGTATTTT. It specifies CASSVEGQGIDTQYF.

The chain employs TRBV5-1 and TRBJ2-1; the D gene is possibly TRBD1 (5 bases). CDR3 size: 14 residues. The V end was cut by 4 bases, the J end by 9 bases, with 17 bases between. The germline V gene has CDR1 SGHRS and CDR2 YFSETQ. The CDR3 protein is CASSVDIYPGEQFF. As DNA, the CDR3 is TGCGCCAGCAGCGTGGACATCTATCCTGGTGAGCAGTTCTTC.

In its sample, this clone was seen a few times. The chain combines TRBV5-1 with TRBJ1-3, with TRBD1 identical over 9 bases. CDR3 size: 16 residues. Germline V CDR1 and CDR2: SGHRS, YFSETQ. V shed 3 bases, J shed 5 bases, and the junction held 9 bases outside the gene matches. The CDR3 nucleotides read TGCGCCAGCAGCTCTAATCCGGGACAGGGTAGAAACACCATATATTTT. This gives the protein CASSSNPGQGRNTIYF.

CDR3 coding DNA: TGTGCCAGCAGTGCCGGGACAGGGAATCAGCCCCAGCATTTT. It is translated as CASSAGTGNQPQHF. The chain recombines TRBV28 with TRBJ1-5; 9 nucleotides agree with TRBD1. J was trimmed by 4 bases and V by 5 bases; bases with no gene match: 3. Germline lookup yields CDR1 MDHEN and CDR2 SYDVKM. The CDR3 consists of 14 residues.

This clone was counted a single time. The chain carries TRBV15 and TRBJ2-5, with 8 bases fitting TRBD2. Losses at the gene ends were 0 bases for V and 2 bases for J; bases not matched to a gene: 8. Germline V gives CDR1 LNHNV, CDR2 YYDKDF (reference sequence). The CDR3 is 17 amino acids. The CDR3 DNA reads TGTGCCACCAGCAGAGATGGGATAGCGGGGATTCAAGAGACCCAGTACTTC. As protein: CATSRDGIAGIQETQYF.

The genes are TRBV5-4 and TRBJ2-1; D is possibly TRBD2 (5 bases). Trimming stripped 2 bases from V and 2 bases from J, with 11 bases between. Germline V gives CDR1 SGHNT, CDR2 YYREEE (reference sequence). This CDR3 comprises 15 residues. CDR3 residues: CASSLFTGTYNEQFF. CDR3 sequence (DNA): TGTGCCAGCAGCTTATTTACGGGAACCTACAATGAGCAGTTCTTC.

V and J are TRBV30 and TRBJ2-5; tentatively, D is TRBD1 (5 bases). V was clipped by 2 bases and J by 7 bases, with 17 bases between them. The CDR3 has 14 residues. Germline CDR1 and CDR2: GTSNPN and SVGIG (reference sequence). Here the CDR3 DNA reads TGTGCCTGGAGTCCTCTGGGGCAATGGGGGACCCAGTACTTC. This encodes CAWSPLGQWGTQYF.

CDR3 loop: CASSLRSGQGYEQYF. CDR3 bases: TGTGCCAGCAGCTTACGGTCAGGGCAGGGCTACGAGCAGTACTTC. This rearrangement joins TRBV7-6 to TRBJ2-7; D is perhaps TRBD1 (5 bases). The CDR3 has 15 residues. The ends were cut back, 2 bases at V and 3 bases at J, with 14 bases in the middle. CDR1 SGHVS and CDR2 FNYEAQ come from the germline V gene.

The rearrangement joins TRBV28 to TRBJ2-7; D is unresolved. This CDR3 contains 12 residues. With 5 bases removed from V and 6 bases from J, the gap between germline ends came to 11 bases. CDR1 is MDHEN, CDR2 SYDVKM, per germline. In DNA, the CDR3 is TGTGCCAGCAGTGAACTCCCCCTCGAGCAGTACTTC. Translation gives CASSELPLEQYF.

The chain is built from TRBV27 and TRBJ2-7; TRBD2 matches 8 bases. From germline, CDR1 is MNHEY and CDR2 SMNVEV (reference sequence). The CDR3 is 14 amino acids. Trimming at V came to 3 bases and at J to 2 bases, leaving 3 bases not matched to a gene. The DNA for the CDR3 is TGTGCCAGCAGTTTTGTAGCGGGACCCTACGAGCAGTACTTC. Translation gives CASSFVAGPYEQYF.

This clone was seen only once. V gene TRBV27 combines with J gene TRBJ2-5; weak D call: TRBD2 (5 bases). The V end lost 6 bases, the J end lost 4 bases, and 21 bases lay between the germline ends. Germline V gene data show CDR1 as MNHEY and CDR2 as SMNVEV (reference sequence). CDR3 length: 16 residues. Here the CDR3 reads CASRSTRGPVRETQYF. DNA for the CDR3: TGTGCCAGCAGAAGCACCCGAGGGCCAGTTAGAGAGACCCAGTACTTC.

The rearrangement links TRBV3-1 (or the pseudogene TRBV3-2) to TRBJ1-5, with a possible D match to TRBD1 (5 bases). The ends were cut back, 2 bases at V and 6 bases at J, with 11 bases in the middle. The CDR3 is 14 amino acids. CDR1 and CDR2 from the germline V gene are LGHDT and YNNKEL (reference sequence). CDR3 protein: CASSQYPGIQPQHF. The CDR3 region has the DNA TGTGCCAGCAGCCAATACCCAGGGATTCAGCCCCAGCATTTT.

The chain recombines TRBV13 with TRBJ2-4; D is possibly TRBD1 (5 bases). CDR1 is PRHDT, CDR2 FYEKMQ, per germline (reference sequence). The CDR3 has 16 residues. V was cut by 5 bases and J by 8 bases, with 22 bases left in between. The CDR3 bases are TGTGCCAGCAGCCCTGAATCCTACCCCCGCAGGGACATTCAGTACTTC. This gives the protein CASSPESYPRRDIQYF.

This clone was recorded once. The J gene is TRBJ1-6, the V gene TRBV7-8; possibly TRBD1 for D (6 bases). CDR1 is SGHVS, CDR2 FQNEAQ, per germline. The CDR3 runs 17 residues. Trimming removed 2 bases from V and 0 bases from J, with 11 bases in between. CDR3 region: CASSLRQASSYNSPLHF. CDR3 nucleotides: TGTGCCAGCAGCTTACGACAGGCGAGCTCCTATAATTCACCCCTCCACTTT.

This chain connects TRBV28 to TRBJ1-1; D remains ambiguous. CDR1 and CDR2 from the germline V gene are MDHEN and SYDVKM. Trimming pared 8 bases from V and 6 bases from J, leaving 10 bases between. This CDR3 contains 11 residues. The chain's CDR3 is CASFSPAEAFF. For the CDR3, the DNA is TGTGCCAGCTTCTCTCCGGCTGAAGCTTTCTTT.

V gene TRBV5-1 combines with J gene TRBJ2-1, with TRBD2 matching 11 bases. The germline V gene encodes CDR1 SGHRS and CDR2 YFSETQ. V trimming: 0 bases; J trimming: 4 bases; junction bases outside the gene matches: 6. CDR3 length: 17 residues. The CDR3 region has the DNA TGCGCCAGCAGCTTGGCCGGGGGACTAGCGGATTACAATGAGCAGTTCTTC. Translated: CASSLAGGLADYNEQFF.

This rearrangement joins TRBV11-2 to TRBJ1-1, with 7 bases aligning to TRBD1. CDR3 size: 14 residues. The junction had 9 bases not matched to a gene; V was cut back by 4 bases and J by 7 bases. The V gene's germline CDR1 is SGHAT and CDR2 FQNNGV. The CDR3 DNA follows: TGTGCCAGCAGCTCCCCCAGACAGGGAGGTGAAGCTTTCTTT. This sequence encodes CASSSPRQGGEAFF.